This T cell receptor beta chain was obtained from a study of PD-1 blockade in classical Hodgkin lymphoma. On the study more broadly: Treatment was intravenous nivolumab, 3 mg/kg every 2 weeks, until progression.

With regard to this clone: What it binds is unknown.

Each patient relapsed following autologous stem cell transplantation, and prior brentuximab vedotin exposure differed. Magnetic negative selection isolated CD8+ T cells from thawed PBMCs. Findings of the study overall: Individuals initiating nivolumab under 1 year after ASCT were excluded. Sources of repertoire differences remain undefined, possibly disease activity or prior therapy.

Repertoires were generated with immunoSEQ multiplex PCR, while TCRdb's copy carries only in-frame clones and drops some. Here the sample spans 1,600 or so clones, 60% to 70% being singletons. Looked up from germline, CDR1 is MNHNY and CDR2 is SVGAGI (reference sequence). The CDR3 contains 13 residues. Between the trimmed V and J ends, which lost 0 bases and 6 bases, there was a span of 5 bases. This TCR was sampled from a human donor with classical Hodgkin lymphoma. The rearrangement links TRBV6-6 to TRBJ2-2; D is undetermined. The sequencing here drew on CD8+ T cells from blood, taken at baseline. The CDR3 bases are TGTGCCAGCAGTTACTCCTCCGCCGGGGAGCTGTTTTTT. Translation: CASSYSSAGELFF.